This T cell receptor (beta chain) is drawn from a study of T cells in Graves' hyperthyroidism and ophthalmopathy. From germline, CDR1 is LNHNV and CDR2 YYDKDF (reference sequence). The CDR3 runs 16 residues. V lost 0 bases to trimming and J lost 4 bases, with 12 bases between them. The CDR3 regions of TCR beta were amplified from RNA transcripts. The HTBI primer set was used in a first-round RT-PCR of the TCR CDR3. TCRdb reanalysed the multiplex PCR reads using MiXCR and keeps one entry per CDR3 protein. Of roughly 500,000 distinct CDR3 sequences in the sample, 46% were seen once. The source of this sequence is an adult woman with Graves' disease, either hyperthyroidism or ophthalmopathy (not recorded which). Sequenced input: peripheral blood or thyroid tissue (not recorded which). The chain is built from TRBV15 and TRBJ2-2; D not certain. CDR3 loop: CATSRDLGRLTGELFF. The CDR3 region has the DNA TGTGCCACCAGCAGAGATTTAGGCAGGCTCACCGGGGAGCTGTTTTTT.